The sequence of this TCR beta chain was determined in a study of brain T cells in children with intractable seizures. Data came from immunoSEQ multiplex PCR; TCRdb stores just in-frame clones and leaves some out. The data hold 340,000 or so clones, with about 93% observed a single time. Time point indicated: blood from clinic visit 5 months post-surgery; TSC patient then seizure free. Sequencing was limited to surgery cases with top T cell transcript signatures in brain tissue. Before surgery, patients took at least one anti-epileptic drug. The sequence was collected from a boy in the first two years of life with tuberous sclerosis and intractable seizures. The specimen comprised peripheral blood, sampled roughly 5 months after surgery.

CDR3 residues: CAWSGDNEQFF. CDR3 bases: TGTGCCTGGAGTGGAGATAATGAGCAGTTCTTC. The rearrangement links TRBV30 to TRBJ2-1; no clear D. This CDR3 has 11 residues. Germline loops: CDR1 GTSNPN, CDR2 SVGIG (reference sequence). Trimming removed 1 base at V and 7 bases at J, with 5 bases between.